The present T cell receptor beta chain was sequenced within a study of regulatory T cells in long-lasting Graves disease (dated by TCRdb to 2020 to 2022). Regarding the study in general: Patients with newly diagnosed Graves' disease had been on antithyroid drugs for under 3 months. This study used TCR sequencing and RNA sequencing of peripheral blood to compare persistent Graves' disease patients against newly diagnosed Graves' disease patients. The study was conducted in China and was registered as a clinical trial. A total of roughly 35 samples underwent TCR sequencing: some 13 from persistent and about 20 from newly diagnosed Graves' disease patients.

The time point label here, explained by the study, means: newly diagnosed GD, antithyroid drugs for less than 3 months. For both TCR sequencing and RNA sequencing, RNA was extracted from PBMCs using TRIzol. The diagnosis of Graves' disease followed American Thyroid Association guidelines. Patients were recruited from an endocrinology department in Xi'an, China. Each patient gave about 10 milliliters of peripheral blood, collected in an EDTA anticoagulant tube. PBMCs were isolated by Ficoll Paque Plus density gradient separation without further T cell sorting. An Agilent 2100 Bioanalyzer and agarose gel were used to check RNA quality, while a NanoDrop 2000 measured RNA concentration. To prepare the library, multiplex PCR was applied. TCRdb names Illumina HiSeq 4000 as the instrument used. iRepertoire HTBI primers and Arm-PCR amplification of CDR3 regions were used to construct TCR beta libraries. Before sequencing, the PCR products went through gel purification. From the authors' description of their analysis: Across samples, fewer than 70 TRBV and 13 to 15 TRBJ segments were identified and used for gene usage analysis of CDR3 amino acid clonotypes. COPE and FqMerger were used to merge filtered high-quality paired reads into contigs. Contigs were aligned with BLAST to IMGT TRBV, TRBD and TRBJ reference genes, and CDR3 was defined per IMGT. Clonotypes above 0.1% frequency were classified as highly expanded clones. Shannon entropy served as the measure of repertoire diversity, while the Gini coefficient captured V-J evenness. A clonotype found in more than one individual was treated as public. The raw public data were reprocessed by TCRdb itself: fastp quality trimming at Q25, MiXCR clonotype calling, in-frame beta chains only. CDR3 protein sequences are deduplicated, and each keeps its most common genes and DNA. It is TCRdb's table, rather than the study itself, that gives the V and J calls and clone size. In this sample the table shows about 540,000 distinct CDR3 sequences, around an eighth of which occur a single time. The top ten constitute over 7.5% of the sample.

General findings and caveats noted by the study authors: A larger number of public clonotypes was shared among persistent patients (2,741) than among newly diagnosed patients (roughly 980). Sequencing and analysis were limited to the TCR beta chain. Compared with newly diagnosed patients, persistent Graves' disease patients had lower TCR Shannon entropy and fewer highly expanded clones, which suggests clonal expansion. The study examined only peripheral blood because the primary lesion, thyroid tissue, could not be accessed. The small sample size was acknowledged by the authors as a limitation that may reduce accuracy. Preferential use of TRBV28, TRBJ1-2 and TRBJ2-5 was observed in persistent disease, whereas TRBV20-1 and TRBJ2-1 were favored in newly diagnosed disease.

From a lookup of the germline V gene, CDR1 and CDR2 are SGHTA and FQGTGA. Clipping removes 5 bases from V and 8 bases from J, with 9 as the unmatched junction base count. From the cysteine up to the phenylalanine, the CDR3 has a length of 15 residues. Only the CDR3 DNA stays, 45 bases, in frame from base 1. In this sample, this clonotype turned up many times. Its binding antigen is unknown. Per-base qualities were not stored, and no clone one base away is much larger. The same data also contributed to another study, on T cells in Graves' hyperthyroidism and ophthalmopathy. Drawing on the second study: Stable Graves' hyperthyroidism was defined as the absence of progression to ophthalmopathy over 18 months of follow-up. Hyperthyroidism patients were newly diagnosed, with disease duration under 2 months, and aged 18 to 65 years. Patients with uncontrolled infections, other autoimmune diseases, pregnancy or lactation were excluded. Diagnoses were established on the basis of clinical symptoms, serum thyroxine and TRAb, thyroid ultrasound, and orbital computed tomography. The TCR CDR3 was subjected to a first round of RT-PCR using the HTBI primer set and the Qiagen OneStep RT-PCR kit. Most expanded thyroid clonotypes (frequency above 0.001) were also detected in blood, a finding suggesting that blood repertoires may reflect thyroid immune responses. A model built on a 13 V-J signature distinguished ophthalmopathy from stable hyperthyroidism, reaching around 87% sensitivity and 81.08% specificity in cross-validation and 80%/75% in testing. In validation, the model predicted progression to ophthalmopathy a median of about 6.8 months before onset, with roughly 71% sensitivity and almost 75% specificity. TCR V-J signatures able to tell the groups apart were searched for in a discovery cohort of some 100 patients, of whom roughly 42 had Graves' ophthalmopathy and around 56 had stable Graves' hyperthyroidism. Prospective prediction of ophthalmopathy was tested in an independent validation cohort of approximately 19 hyperthyroidism patients and 17 patients who later progressed to ophthalmopathy. The approximately 100 discovery patients were divided at random into training and test sets in a 7:3 ratio. In roughly six Graves' hyperthyroidism patients, the study also compared T-cell repertoires from thyroid tissue with T-cell repertoires from blood. Following sampling, methimazole starting at 30 mg daily was given to hyperthyroidism patients, and high-dose intravenous methylprednisolone was given to ophthalmopathy patients. A second multiplex PCR round built the libraries, followed by size selection and purification. Sequencing of the libraries was done on an Illumina HiSeq2000 using paired-end 100 bp reads. Raw data were processed with SOAPnuke, discarding reads with adapters, uncalled bases, mean Phred below 15, or no exact constant-primer or identifier match. COPE v1.2.5 was used to merge high-quality paired reads, and clonotypes were defined as unique nucleotide sequences. MiTCR v1.1 was used to align the clonotypes against IMGT TRBV, TRBD and TRBJ reference segments. Only V-J combinations with frequency above 0.0001, covering 99.2% of repertoires, were analysed. The TCS score was defined as the ratio of F50 (clonal expansion) to E x V (chaos), calculated using BLOSUM62-based TCRdist between CDR3 peptides within each V-J. Welch's t-statistics and random forest reduced roughly 540 V-J features to about 13, which were used in a naive Bayes classifier (R e1071). No statistical method was used to fix the sample size in advance, and group allocation was not hidden from the investigators. The paper describes TCR Vbeta CDR3 sequencing of 135 peripheral blood samples, made up of 43 ophthalmopathy patients, around 73 hyperthyroidism patients and 17 progressor patients.

The TCR originated in a man younger than 40 with Graves disease. Donor details come from another sample of the same person, matched by shared clones. The sample in question was peripheral blood mononuclear cells (PBMCs), obtained at new diagnosis, from a patient treated with antithyroid drugs. Rearrangement joined TRBV7-3 to TRBJ2-1, and 10 junction bases match TRBD2. The encoded CDR3 is CASSPKSSGRDEQFF. The DNA reads as follows: TGTGCCAGCAGCCCGAAGTCTAGCGGGAGAGATGAGCAGTTCTTC. Supplemented by the reference TRBV7-3 and TRBJ2-1 proteins around the CDR3, the complete variable domain is GAGVSQTPSNKVTEKGKYVELRCDPISGHTALYWYRQSLGQGPEFLIYFQGTGAADDSGLPNDRFFAVRPEGSVSTLKIQRTERGDSAVYLCASSPKSSGRDEQFFGPGTRLTVL.